This TCR beta chain comes out of a study of CD8 T cells in ankylosing spondylitis. Study findings and constraints: Several of the motif variants were reported before in synovial fluid and blood from reactive arthritis. The disease-linked clones had a CD8+ phenotype and low blood frequencies. Significant enrichment of disease-linked clones was reported in matched ankylosing spondylitis synovial fluid. A TCR beta motif of 7 to 9 highly homologous variants seemed to mark ankylosing spondylitis blood.

The junction had 5 bases not matched to a gene; V was cut back by 7 bases and J by 5 bases. CDR3 length: 13 amino acids. In making TCR beta libraries, quantitative 5'-RACE with molecular barcodes was used. From the 5' RACE reads, TCRdb called clonotypes with MiXCR, one entry per CDR3 protein. The table has about 330,000 distinct CDR3 sequences, around 8% seen once. At least ten counts were recorded for this clonotype. Its antigen is still unknown. The V gene is TRBV12-3 or TRBV12-4, the J gene TRBJ2-1, with 7 bases identical to TRBD1. The sequencing sample was made of blood, either unsorted or a sorted T cell fraction (not recorded which). This TCR was sampled from a male donor with ankylosing spondylitis. In DNA, the CDR3 is TGTGCCAGCAATCGGGACAGCAACAATGAGCAGTTCTTC. The encoded protein is CASNRDSNNEQFF.